This is a list of T cell receptor beta chains from one sample in a study of T cell responses to AZD1222 COVID-19 vaccine. Profiled with immunoSEQ multiplex PCR; TCRdb holds only in-frame clones, not every one. The table lists 120,000 or so clones, approximately 90% of them singletons. The material was peripheral blood, obtained on day 0 of AZD1222 vaccination. The receptor source for this set is an adult in good health. Each CDR3 is given with its conserved first and last residue. The D gene is left open where the match is weak. The listing skips clone size in some rows; elsewhere it reads once, few, many or a size class.

>TRBD2|.|TRBV28|TRBJ2-2
CASKWTSGSLAGELFF
TGTGCCAGCAAGTGGACTAGCGGGAGTTTGGCCGGGGAGCTGTTTTTT
>TRBD1|.|TRBV4-1|TRBJ1-6
CASSQVMGRQGLRSPLHF
TGCGCCAGCAGCCAAGTTATGGGCCGACAGGGTTTAAGATCACCCCTCCACTTT
>.|.|TRBV5-4|TRBJ2-5
CASSLNQETQYF
TGTGCCAGCAGCTTGAACCAAGAGACCCAGTACTTC
>.|.|TRBV21-1|TRBJ2-7
CASNSGTSYYEQYF
TGTGCCAGCAACTCCGGGACTTCCTATTACGAGCAGTACTTC
>TRBD1|.|TRBV29-1|TRBJ2-5
CSVEDLQGGGETQYF
TGCAGCGTTGAAGATCTTCAAGGGGGCGGAGAGACCCAGTACTTC
>TRBD1|.|TRBV24-1|TRBJ1-1
CATSDNTRDRGTEAFF
TGTGCCACCAGTGATAACACCCGGGACAGGGGCACTGAAGCTTTCTTT
>.|.|TRBV6-5|TRBJ2-2
CASSYTGYTGEVFF
TGTGCCAGCAGTTACACTGGCTACACCGGGGAGGTGTTTTTT
>.|.|TRBV10-2|TRBJ2-4
CASSSGVAKNIQYF
TGCGCCAGCAGCTCAGGGGTAGCCAAAAACATTCAGTACTTC
>TRBD2|.|TRBV3-1/TRBV3-2|TRBJ2-1
CASRGTSGSYNEQFF
TGTGCCAGCAGGGGGACTAGCGGGAGCTACAATGAGCAGTTCTTC
>TRBD2|.|TRBV15|TRBJ2-3
CATSRATGTSRDTQYF
TGTGCCACCAGCAGGGCCACCGGGACTAGTAGGGATACGCAGTATTTT
>.|.|TRBV5-1|TRBJ2-5
CASSLAVDNRALVTQYF
TGCGCCAGCAGCTTGGCCGTTGACAACAGGGCCTTAGTGACCCAGTACTTC
>.|.|TRBV19|TRBJ1-6
CASSIGRRTYSPLHF
TGTGCCAGTAGTATAGGCAGACGGACCTATTCACCCCTCCACTTT
>TRBD2|.|TRBV9|TRBJ2-7
CASSVGTSGINEQYF
TGTGCCAGCAGCGTAGGGACTAGCGGGATAAACGAGCAGTACTTC
>TRBD1|.|TRBV15|TRBJ2-3
CATSSGQGRTDTQYF
TGTGCCACCAGCAGTGGACAGGGTAGGACAGATACGCAGTATTTT
>.|.|TRBV10-1|TRBJ1-2
CASSESPTGGYTF
TGCGCCAGCAGTGAGTCGCCAACGGGTGGCTACACCTTC
>TRBD1|.|TRBV27|TRBJ2-1
CASKEQGHEQFF
TGTGCCAGCAAGGAACAGGGGCATGAGCAGTTCTTC
>TRBD2|.|TRBV7-8|TRBJ2-5
CASSLAVGLAGGGETQYF
TGTGCCAGCAGCTTAGCGGTGGGACTAGCGGGAGGTGGAGAGACCCAGTACTTC
>TRBD2|.|TRBV18|TRBJ2-1
CASSPGLAGLNEQFF
TGTGCCAGCTCGCCGGGACTAGCGGGGCTCAATGAGCAGTTCTTC
>TRBD1|.|TRBV6-2/TRBV6-3|TRBJ1-5
CASSGTGARQPQHF
TGTGCCAGCAGTGGGACAGGGGCAAGGCAGCCCCAGCATTTT
>TRBD2|.|TRBV7-2|TRBJ2-2
CASRGGPGAGELFF
TGTGCCAGCAGGGGAGGGCCCGGGGCCGGGGAGCTGTTTTTT
>TRBD1|.|TRBV6-5|TRBJ2-5
CASSKRQGGETQYF
TGTGCCAGCAGCAAAAGACAGGGCGGGGAGACCCAGTACTTC
>TRBD2|.|TRBV5-1|TRBJ2-1
CASSLEAGGDEQFF
TGCGCCAGCAGCTTGGAGGCGGGAGGCGATGAGCAGTTCTTC
>.|.|TRBV27|TRBJ1-1
CASSFTIPEAFF
TGTGCCAGCAGTTTCACAATACCTGAAGCTTTCTTT
>.|few|TRBV7-9|TRBJ2-1
CASTLSDEQFF
TGTGCCAGCACCTTAAGCGATGAGCAGTTCTTC
>.|.|TRBV11-2|TRBJ2-6
CASSLVGVAGANVLTF
TGTGCCAGCAGCTTAGTAGGGGTCGCTGGGGCCAACGTCCTGACTTTC
>TRBD1|.|TRBV28|TRBJ1-2
CASFLDRGPGYTF
TGTGCCAGCTTCCTTGACAGGGGGCCTGGCTACACCTTC
>TRBD2|.|TRBV28|TRBJ2-3
CASSFSILAGGLGDTQYF
TGTGCCAGCAGTTTTTCTATCCTAGCGGGAGGACTAGGAGATACGCAGTATTTT
>.|.|TRBV30|TRBJ1-1
CAWSSNGGRGTEAFF
TGTGCCTGGAGTTCAAATGGGGGGCGCGGCACTGAAGCTTTCTTT
>.|.|TRBV10-3|TRBJ2-3
CAISANGNTQYF
TGTGCCATCTCGGCTAATGGGAATACGCAGTATTTT
>TRBD2|.|TRBV7-6|TRBJ2-1
CASSSLAGVANEQFF
TGTGCCAGCAGCTCACTAGCGGGAGTGGCTAATGAGCAGTTCTTC
>TRBD2|.|TRBV7-2|TRBJ2-1
CASSLALAGDSEQFF
TGTGCCAGCAGCTTAGCACTAGCGGGAGACAGTGAGCAGTTCTTC
>.|.|TRBV24-1|TRBJ2-6
CATSEQTDTGANVLTF
TGTGCCACCAGTGAACAGACGGATACTGGGGCCAACGTCCTGACTTTC
>.|.|TRBV6-5|TRBJ2-2
CASGLPNFNTGELFF
TGTGCCTCGGGACTCCCCAATTTCAACACCGGGGAGCTGTTTTTT
>.|.|TRBV5-6|TRBJ1-2
CASSLENGYTF
TGTGCCAGCAGCTTGGAAAATGGCTACACCTTC
>.|.|TRBV28|TRBJ2-1
CASSLSEHNEQFF
TGTGCCAGCAGTTTATCGGAACACAATGAGCAGTTCTTC
>TRBD2|once|TRBV9|TRBJ2-7
CASSVAASGRSYEQYF
TGTGCCAGCAGCGTAGCGGCTAGCGGGAGATCCTACGAGCAGTACTTC
>.|.|TRBV7-9|TRBJ2-7
CASSLEAGSSYEQYF
TGTGCCAGCAGCTTAGAGGCAGGGAGCTCCTACGAGCAGTACTTC
>.|.|TRBV28|TRBJ2-7
CASSGTGESSYEQYF
TGTGCCAGCAGTGGGACGGGGGAGAGCTCCTACGAGCAGTACTTC
>.|.|TRBV27|TRBJ2-3
CASMTPQGGTDTQYF
TGTGCCAGCATGACGCCCCAGGGTGGCACAGATACGCAGTATTTT
>.|.|TRBV30|TRBJ1-2
CAWSGLGGRGARGYTF
TGTGCCTGGAGCGGTCTGGGGGGCAGGGGAGCTCGTGGCTACACCTTC
>TRBD1|few|TRBV28|TRBJ1-5
CASSTGTGGRQPQHF
TGTGCCAGCAGTACCGGGACAGGGGGCAGGCAGCCCCAGCATTTT
>.|.|TRBV5-1|TRBJ2-5
CASSPTGLETQYF
TGCGCCAGCAGCCCCACGGGGTTAGAGACCCAGTACTTC
>.|once|TRBV7-9|TRBJ1-1
CASSLGQKTEAFF
TGTGCCAGCAGCTTAGGCCAGAAAACCGAAGCTTTCTTT
>.|.|TRBV18|TRBJ1-2
CASSPNRDGYTF
TGTGCCAGCTCACCTAACAGGGATGGCTACACCTTC
>.|once|TRBV7-9|TRBJ1-2
CASSLATAWPGGYTF
TGTGCCAGCAGCTTAGCCACAGCATGGCCCGGTGGCTACACCTTC
>TRBD1|.|TRBV11-1|TRBJ1-2
CASSRDRGDGYTF
TGTGCCAGCAGCCGAGACAGGGGAGATGGCTACACCTTC
>.|.|TRBV6-5|TRBJ1-5
CASSPRGIQPQHF
TGTGCCAGCAGTCCCAGGGGAATACAGCCCCAGCATTTT
>.|.|TRBV6-5|TRBJ1-5
CASQTLALGNQPQHF
TGTGCCAGCCAGACCCTGGCGCTCGGCAATCAGCCCCAGCATTTT
>.|.|TRBV5-1|TRBJ1-1
CASSLASGRGTEAFF
TGCGCCAGCAGCTTGGCCTCCGGTCGAGGGACTGAAGCTTTCTTT
>.|.|TRBV27|TRBJ2-3
CASTGTFTDTQYF
TGTGCCAGCACCGGGACCTTCACAGATACGCAGTATTTT
>.|.|TRBV2|TRBJ2-7
CASSEALIEPYEQYF
TGTGCCAGCAGTGAAGCGCTTATCGAACCCTACGAGCAGTACTTC
>.|.|TRBV3-1/TRBV3-2|TRBJ2-4
CASSQEGAGNIQYF
TGTGCCAGCAGCCAAGAAGGTGCAGGGAACATTCAGTACTTC
>.|.|TRBV30|TRBJ1-5
CAWSEQGGQPQHF
TGTGCCTGGAGCGAGCAAGGCGGTCAGCCCCAGCATTTT
>TRBD1|.|TRBV2|TRBJ1-2
CASSRQGLWGYTF
TGTGCCAGCAGCAGACAGGGCCTCTGGGGCTACACCTTC
>TRBD2|.|TRBV5-1|TRBJ2-3
CASSLGISGSPDTQYF
TGCGCCAGCAGCTTGGGTATTAGCGGGAGCCCAGATACGCAGTATTTT
>.|once|TRBV5-1|TRBJ2-3
CASSLVGRGQTDTQYF
TGCGCCAGCAGCTTGGTGGGGAGGGGACAGACAGATACGCAGTATTTT
>TRBD2|.|TRBV2|TRBJ2-2
CASSRRGGRYTGELFF
TGTGCCAGCAGCCGCCGGGGGGGGAGGTACACCGGGGAGCTGTTTTTT
>.|.|TRBV27|TRBJ2-3
CASSLVGRDTQYF
TGTGCCAGCAGTTTGGTCGGTAGAGATACGCAGTATTTT